Presented here are 4 T cell receptor beta chains from one specimen sequenced in a study of CD8+CD57+ T cells in acquired aplastic anemia. Before being chosen for sequencing, patients had shown CD8+CD57+ cell expansion by flow cytometry. Genomic DNA provided the template from which TCR beta VDJ and CDR3 profiles were obtained. TCRdb re-analysed the reads in MiXCR, keeping a single row per CDR3 protein. This table has fewer than 85,000 distinct CDR3 sequences, less than 85% appearing once. Sequenced material: sorted CD4+, CD8+, or CD8+CD57+ T cells (not recorded which) from PBMCs. These receptor sequences come from a human donor with aplastic anemia.

The rearrangement joins TRBV29-1 to TRBJ2-1; D uncertain. The CDR3 is 11 amino acids. Germline CDR1 is SQVTM and CDR2 is ANQGSEA. Trimming shortened V by 7 bases and J by 6 bases, and 10 bases separated the two germline ends. In DNA, the CDR3 is TGCAGCGCCTCAAACGGCAATGAGCAGTTCTTC. This translates into CSASNGNEQFF.

The chain links TRBV10-3 to TRBJ2-5, with 9 bases lining up with TRBD2. The V segment lost 4 bases and the J segment 4 bases; nucleotides outside the gene matches: 7. Germline V lookup: CDR1 ENHRY, CDR2 SYGVKD. The CDR3 has 15 residues. The CDR3 loop reads CAISGGLAGSETQYF. The CDR3 nucleotides read TGTGCCATCAGTGGGGGGCTAGCGGGGTCAGAGACCCAGTACTTC.

The V and J genes are TRBV11-1 and TRBJ2-7; tentative D call: TRBD2 (6 bases). Germline CDR1 SGHAT, CDR2 FQDESV (reference sequence). V was clipped by 4 bases and J by 2 bases, with 18 bases between them. The CDR3 has 16 amino acids. CDR3 coding DNA: TGTGCCAGCAGCTCGCCCCCCGGGACGGGAGCCTACGAGCAGTACTTC. It translates to CASSSPPGTGAYEQYF.

V and J are TRBV10-3 and TRBJ2-7; tentatively, D is TRBD2 (6 bases). The V end was cut by 4 bases, the J end by 0 bases, with 13 bases between. This CDR3 comprises 15 residues. Germline CDR1 ENHRY, CDR2 SYGVKD. CDR3 sequence reads: CAISVGGRGSYEQYF. DNA of the CDR3: TGTGCCATCAGTGTGGGAGGTAGGGGCTCCTACGAGCAGTACTTC.